This TCR beta chain was profiled in a study of identifying expanded T cells in peripheral blood. Overall study results and limits: Variance in clone template counts between roughly two-week samples significantly increased with total template count across all healthy donors. About 1.2 clones differed between technical replicates, versus about 17 and 20 over time.

The assay was immunoSEQ multiplex PCR, and TCRdb's table has in-frame clones only and misses some. The sample records over 45,000 clones, around 83% being singletons. For this clone: Its antigen is as yet unknown.

The CDR3 loop spans 15 amino acids. The junction had 6 bases not matched to a gene; V was cut back by 6 bases and J by 1 base. Germline V CDR1 and CDR2: MGHDK, SYGVNS. Sequencing input: blood. The V gene is TRBV25-1, the J gene TRBJ1-1; TRBD1 matches 9 bases. The TCR comes from a person aged 18 to 70 in good health. This CDR3 reads CASRTGGRGNTEAFF. For the CDR3, the DNA is TGTGCCAGCAGGACAGGGGGGCGCGGGAACACTGAAGCTTTCTTT.